This T cell receptor beta chain was identified during a study of human T cells and chemical hapten exposure. TCRdb used MiXCR to reprocess the RACE reads, holding one entry per CDR3 protein. Of 380,000 or so distinct CDR3 sequences listed, 4.5% to 7% are singletons. This clonotype showed up just a few times. V was clipped by 5 bases and J by 3 bases; unmatched bases: 8. The germline CDR1 and CDR2 sequences are MNHEY and SVGAGI. The CDR3 consists of 16 residues. Described time point: pre-sensitization, week 0. Stated treatment: therapeutic diphenylcyclopropenone sensitization with weekly scalp DPC. Each donor was an alopecia patient between 18 and 70 years of age who qualified for DPC.

The TCR sequence derives from a woman between 18 and 29 years old with alopecia areata. Some clones in this sample may be carry-over from other donors' samples. V and J are TRBV6-5 and TRBJ1-4; 8 bases line up with TRBD1. This sample comprised whole blood, obtained in connection with sensitization to the hapten diphenylcyclopropenone (DPC). The CDR3 protein is CASSRGQGTANEKLFF. The CDR3 bases are TGTGCCAGCAGTCGCGGACAGGGCACTGCTAATGAAAAACTGTTTTTT.